These 11 T cell receptor beta chains originate from one sample sequenced in a study of PD-1 blockade in classical Hodgkin lymphoma (dated by TCRdb to the early 2020s). Libraries were made using the immunoSEQ multiplex PCR assay. In TCRdb, the immuneACCESS table is reduced to in-frame sequences with V and J assigned. These tables do not hold every clone; where another copy was compared, an unresolved V gene accounts for under half, and the others remain unexplained. Recorded for this sample are 35,000 or so clones; less than 85% of them occurred a single time. In total, the top ten clones hold about 15% of the sample. Reading the label with the study, this specimen's time point is: cycle 2 day 1 (C2D1) of nivolumab. All trial patients had relapsed after autologous stem cell transplantation, with cohorts A, B and C differing in prior brentuximab vedotin exposure. Sequencing was performed on peripheral blood mononuclear cells (PBMCs), taken before the second cycle of nivolumab. The origin of the receptors is a human donor with classical Hodgkin lymphoma.

This sequence joins TRBV5-4 and TRBJ2-5; 7 positions match TRBD1. From germline, CDR1 is SGHNT and CDR2 YYREEE (reference sequence). Unmatched junction bases numbered 8, after V lost 5 bases and J lost 4 bases. The CDR3 has 14 amino acids. CDR3 bases: TGTGCCAGCAGGGCAGGACAGGCGGGAGAGACCCAGTACTTC. As protein: CASRAGQAGETQYF. Filled out from reference TRBV5-4 and TRBJ2-5, the complete variable domain reads ETGVTQSPTHLIKTRGQQVTLRCSSQSGHNTVSWYQQALGQGPQFIFQYYREEENGRGNFPPRFSGLQFPNYSSELNVNALELDDSALYLCASRAGQAGETQYFGPGTRLLVL.

This clone was counted only a few times. V and J are TRBV4-3 and TRBJ2-7; either TRBD1 or TRBD2 may fit D (5 bases each). The CDR3 contains 14 residues. V gave up 4 bases and J gave up 2 bases, with 12 bases separating them. Germline CDR1 is LGHNA and CDR2 is YSLEER. The CDR3 coding sequence is TGCGCCAGCAGCCTAGACCGAGGGGCCTACGAGCAGTACTTC. Translation: CASSLDRGAYEQYF.

The rearrangement joins TRBV18 to TRBJ2-7; TRBD1 might be the D (6 bases). This CDR3 is built from 14 residues. The V and J ends lost 2 bases and 4 bases respectively, with 12 bases between them. Looked up from germline, CDR1 is KGHSH and CDR2 is LQKENI. CDR3 residues: CASSPFTQGYEQYF. DNA of the CDR3: TGTGCCAGCTCACCATTCACACAGGGTTACGAGCAGTACTTC.

The chain's CDR3 is CSPREGDTQYF. DNA for the CDR3: TGCAGCCCGAGGGAAGGAGATACGCAGTATTTT. The chain links TRBV29-1 to TRBJ2-3, with D tentatively TRBD2 (5 bases). The CDR3 totals 11 residues. Trimming left V 8 bases short and J 5 bases short, with 11 bases between. CDR1 SQVTM and CDR2 ANQGSEA come from the germline V gene.

CDR3 DNA sequence: TGTGCCAGCAGCTTCAGCGGGGCAGATACGCAGTATTTT. Protein sequence: CASSFSGADTQYF. The V and J genes are TRBV11-2 and TRBJ2-3, with 7 bases lining up with TRBD2. CDR1 is SGHAT and CDR2 is FQNNGV in the germline V gene. This CDR3 is 13 amino acids long. V dropped 3 bases and J dropped 4; count of bases not matched to a gene: 1.

The chain joins TRBV5-6 to TRBJ2-7; TRBD2 might be the D (5 bases). Germline V gives CDR1 SGHDT, CDR2 YYEEEE. Deletions cut 0 bases from V and 9 bases from J, with 7 bases between. CDR3 length: 11 amino acids. The CDR3 DNA reads TGTGCCAGCAGCTTGGGTGGAGGGCAGTACTTC. Its protein is CASSLGGGQYF.

This clone turned up a few times. The rearrangement links TRBV18 to TRBJ2-7; 9 bases line up with TRBD1. CDR1 is KGHSH and CDR2 is LQKENI in the germline V gene. V shed 6 bases and J 7 bases; nucleotides not matched to a gene: 16. There are 16 residues in the CDR3. This CDR3 reads CASSGKRTGDIGEQYF. In DNA, the CDR3 is TGTGCCAGCTCGGGGAAGAGGACAGGGGATATCGGAGAGCAGTACTTC.

This clone has only one observation. The chain joins TRBV6-5 to TRBJ2-2; D uncertain. The V end lost 0 bases, the J end lost 6 bases, and 2 bases lay between the germline ends. The CDR3 runs to 12 residues. Germline V gene sequence: CDR1 MNHEY, CDR2 SVGAGI. The CDR3 DNA follows: TGTGCCAGCAGTTACTCGGCCGGGGAGCTGTTTTTT. Its protein is CASSYSAGELFF.

The V call is TRBV27, the J call TRBJ2-1, with 8 bases that match TRBD1. J gave up 6 bases and V 5 bases, and 6 bases lay outside the gene matches. Germline CDR1 and CDR2: MNHEY and SMNVEV (reference sequence). The CDR3 sequence is 14 residues long. The CDR3 protein is CASSIDRGRNEQFF. CDR3 in DNA: TGTGCCAGCAGTATCGACAGGGGACGCAATGAGCAGTTCTTC.

J is TRBJ1-1 and V is TRBV5-4; 7 nucleotides agree with TRBD1. After removal of 4 bases from V and 8 bases from J, the junction contained 5 bases not matched to a gene. CDR3 length: 12 residues. Germline-derived CDR1 and CDR2 are SGHNT and YYREEE (reference sequence). The CDR3, as DNA: TGTGCCAGCAGCGTCAACAGGGGAGAAGCTTTCTTT. Protein product: CASSVNRGEAFF.

The gene calls are TRBV9 and TRBJ2-5, with D tentatively TRBD2 (6 bases). With 6 bases removed from V and 2 bases from J, the gap between germline ends came to 14 bases. Germline V gene lookup returns CDR1 SGDLS and CDR2 YYNGEE. This CDR3 has 14 amino acids. The CDR3 loop is CASTIRAGQETQYF. As DNA, the CDR3 is TGTGCCAGCACGATCCGAGCGGGTCAAGAGACCCAGTACTTC.